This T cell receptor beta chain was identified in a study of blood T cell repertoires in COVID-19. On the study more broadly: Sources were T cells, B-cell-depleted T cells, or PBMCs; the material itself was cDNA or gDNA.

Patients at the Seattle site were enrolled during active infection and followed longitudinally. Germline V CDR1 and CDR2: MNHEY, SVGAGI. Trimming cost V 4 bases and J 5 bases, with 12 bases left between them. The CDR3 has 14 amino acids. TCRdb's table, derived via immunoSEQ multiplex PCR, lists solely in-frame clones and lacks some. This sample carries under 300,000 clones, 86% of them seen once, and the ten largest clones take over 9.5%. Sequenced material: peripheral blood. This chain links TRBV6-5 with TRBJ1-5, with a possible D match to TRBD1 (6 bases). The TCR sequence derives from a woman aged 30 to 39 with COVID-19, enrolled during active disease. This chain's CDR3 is CASSFFRGYQPQHF. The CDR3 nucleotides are TGTGCCAGCAGTTTCTTCAGGGGCTATCAGCCCCAGCATTTT.